This T cell receptor beta chain was captured in a study of spatial heterogeneity in lung cancer. TCRdb reprocessed the 5' RACE reads via MiXCR and lists one record per CDR3 protein. In the table there are tens of thousands of distinct CDR3 sequences, around 4.5% of which are singletons. This sample's time point: sample taken at primary tumor resection. Unsorted samples of tumor, nontumor lung or frozen PBMC had their whole RNA sequenced. Samples were obtained from some 72 donors, all untreated early-stage non-small cell lung cancer patients. This clonotype was observed many times. From germline, CDR1 is MDHEN and CDR2 SYDVKM. The CDR3 length is 14 residues. V was trimmed by 3 bases and J by 0 bases, leaving 6 bases between them.

The material was PBMCs, obtained at surgery. This TCR was recovered from a male donor with early-stage non-small cell lung cancer. The rearrangement uses TRBV28 and TRBJ1-5; D gene ambiguous. The CDR3 sequence is CASSFPSSNQPQHF. CDR3 DNA: TGTGCCAGCAGTTTTCCTAGTAGCAATCAGCCCCAGCATTTT.